Below are 9 T cell receptor beta chains sequenced from a single sample in a study of regulatory T cells in long-lasting Graves disease. Time point specified: newly diagnosed GD, antithyroid drugs for less than 3 months. The TCR library was made from RNA that had been extracted from PBMCs in TRIzol. Both iRepertoire HTBI primers and Arm-PCR of CDR3 regions were used to build the TCR beta libraries. TCRdb redid the calling of the multiplex PCR reads with MiXCR, one entry per CDR3 protein. The table has about 620,000 distinct CDR3 sequences, under 20% seen once. The sample was also linked to a second study, of T cells in Graves' hyperthyroidism and ophthalmopathy.

The material was peripheral blood mononuclear cells (PBMCs), obtained at new diagnosis, from a patient treated with antithyroid drugs. The receptors shown here come from a woman in her 30s with Graves disease.

Remarks on this clonotype: Since a much larger clone is just one base distant, this may be a read error. The gene calls are TRBV20-1 and TRBJ1-1; TRBD1 matches 11 bases. This CDR3 is 17 amino acids long. Germline lookup yields CDR1 DFQATT and CDR2 SNEGSKA (reference sequence). CDR3 in DNA: TGCAGTGCTAGAAGGCACGGACAGGGGGCGCGAGTCCCTGAAGCTTCCTTT. As protein: CSARRHGQGARVPEASF.

This clonotype was observed at least ten times. This rearrangement joins TRBV2 to TRBJ1-1; D might be TRBD1 (6 bases). The germline CDR1 and CDR2 sequences are SNHLY and FYNNEI. Between the trimmed V and J ends, which lost 3 bases and 4 bases, there was a span of 12 bases. This CDR3 spans 14 amino acids. CDR3 nucleotide sequence: TGTGCCAGCAGTGACAGGGGTGTCGGCACTGAAGCTTTCTTT. The encoded protein is CASSDRGVGTEAFF.

This clonotype was seen a few times. V usage is TRBV6-9 and J usage is TRBJ1-6; weak D call: TRBD1 (6 bases). In germline, CDR1 is MNHGY, CDR2 SVAAGI. There are 13 residues in the CDR3. Trimming left V 3 bases short and J 14 bases short, with 14 bases between. CDR3 in amino acids: CASSYERGSALHF. CDR3 coding DNA: TGTGCCAGCAGTTACGAGAGGGGGTCAGCCCTCCACTTT.

This clonotype showed up many times. This sequence joins TRBV5-6 and TRBJ2-7, with a weak D call TRBD2 (6 bases). The germline gives CDR1 SGHDT, CDR2 YYEEEE. This CDR3 region has 16 residues. Trimming removed 1 base at V and 3 bases at J, with 17 bases between. The CDR3 bases are TGTGCCAGCAGCTTGATCGGAGGGCAGGGCCTCTACGAGCAGTACTTC. This gives the protein CASSLIGGQGLYEQYF.

This clonotype was recorded many times. At one end the junction does not follow the germline gene, possibly because of a read error. J is TRBJ2-4 and V is TRBV2; D possibly uses TRBD1 or TRBD2 (6 bases each). This CDR3 spans 12 amino acids. In germline, CDR1 is SNHLY, CDR2 FYNNEI. This chain's CDR3 is CASSWVTGGEDF. The DNA for the CDR3 is TGTGCCAGCAGTTGGGTAACCGGGGGCGAGGACTTC.

This clonotype was recorded many times. This chain links TRBV5-1 with TRBJ2-7; 8 bases are shared with TRBD1. CDR1 and CDR2 (germline): SGHRS, YFSETQ. The CDR3 runs 15 residues. J was trimmed by 4 bases and V by 4 bases; bases with no gene match: 10. The CDR3, as DNA: TGCGCCAGCAGCGTAGGCCCCGGACAGGGTTACGAGCAGTACTTC. It encodes CASSVGPGQGYEQYF.

This clonotype has at least ten counts. The CDR3 nucleotides are TGCAGTGCTAGAGGCTTGAGGCTCAACTATGGCTACACCTTC. This encodes CSARGLRLNYGYTF. This sequence joins TRBV20-1 and TRBJ1-2; D remains unclear. CDR1 and CDR2 from the germline V gene are DFQATT and SNEGSKA (reference sequence). V was shortened by 1 base and J by 2 bases, with 11 bases between the two germline ends. The CDR3 has 14 residues.

This clonotype was seen more than once but under ten times. The chain couples TRBV20-1 to TRBJ2-2, with D possibly being TRBD2 (6 bases). The germline V gene encodes CDR1 DFQATT and CDR2 SNEGSKA (reference sequence). Trimming removed 2 bases from V and 0 bases from J, with 10 bases in between. The CDR3 has 15 residues. The CDR3 region has the DNA TGCAGTGCTAGATCGTGGGGGGCGAACACCGGGGAGCTGTTTTTT. Its protein product is CSARSWGANTGELFF.

There are many counts of this clonotype. Relative to the germline gene, one junction end is altered; a read error may explain this. The chain carries TRBV12-3 or TRBV12-4 and TRBJ2-3; 7 nucleotides agree with TRBD2. The CDR3 consists of 10 residues. The CDR3 region is CATSRGVQYF. The CDR3 DNA reads TGTGCCACCAGTCGGGGGGTGCAGTATTTT.